The 4 T cell receptor beta chains listed next were all sequenced from one sample in a study of T cell responses to AZD1222 COVID-19 vaccine. TCRdb's table, derived via immunoSEQ multiplex PCR, lists solely in-frame clones and lacks some. Here the sample spans approximately 110,000 clones, around 89% being singletons. The sequencing used peripheral blood, collected on day 0 of AZD1222 vaccination. The receptors were sampled from an adult in good health.

Written as DNA, the CDR3 is TGTGCCAGCAGTTGGAACAGGGGCTACGAGCAGTACTTC. It translates to CASSWNRGYEQYF. This sequence joins TRBV6-2 or TRBV6-3 and TRBJ2-7, with TRBD1 identical over 7 bases. Germline V CDR1 and CDR2: MNHEY, SVGEGT. V dropped 4 bases and J dropped 3; count of bases not matched to a gene: 3. The CDR3 contains 13 residues.

The chain joins TRBV11-1 to TRBJ2-5; the match to TRBD1 covers 11 bases. Looked up from germline, CDR1 is SGHAT and CDR2 is FQDESV (reference sequence). With V trimmed by 1 base and J by 4 bases, 5 bases remained unmatched. This CDR3 has 16 amino acids. The CDR3 DNA sequence: TGTGCCAGCAGCTTAGGGGCGGACAGGGGGCGAGAGACCCAGTACTTC. This translates into CASSLGADRGRETQYF.

The chain joins TRBV30 to TRBJ1-4; no firm D call. Trimming left V 3 bases short and J 5 bases short, with 10 bases between. The CDR3 has 13 residues. Looked up from germline, CDR1 is GTSNPN and CDR2 is SVGIG (reference sequence). The CDR3, as DNA: TGTGCCTGGAGACAGCCGAAAAATGAAAAACTGTTTTTT. It specifies CAWRQPKNEKLFF.

The chain employs TRBV4-2 and TRBJ2-3; no reliable D call. Trimming took 0 bases from V and 6 from J, leaving 10 bases between them. Germline CDR1 and CDR2: LGHNA and YNFKEQ. This CDR3 is 14 amino acids long. The CDR3 is CASSQDLRADTQYF. The CDR3 DNA sequence: TGTGCCAGCAGCCAAGATTTACGCGCGGATACGCAGTATTTT.